The next 12 T cell receptor beta chains were all read from a single sample in a study of blood T cell repertoires in COVID-19 (dated by TCRdb to 2020 to 2021). Library prep was done by the immunoSEQ multiplex PCR assay. TCRdb limited this immuneACCESS table to in-frame rearrangements with V and J called. A share of clones is missing; checked studies link under half to unresolved V genes, and the rest is unexplained. Recorded for this sample are 100,000 to 150,000 clones; around 86% of them occurred a single time. The ten largest clones add up to roughly 5.4% of the sample. Sequencing was done on a sample of peripheral blood. The receptors derive from a human donor in a cohort sampled during active COVID-19.

The rearrangement links TRBV2 to TRBJ2-3, with 12 bases lining up with TRBD2. The junction had 8 bases not matched to a gene; V was cut back by 4 bases and J by 6 bases. Per the germline V gene, CDR1 is SNHLY and CDR2 is FYNNEI. The CDR3 loop spans 16 amino acids. The DNA for the CDR3 is TGTGCCAGCAGTGTAAGGCCTAGCGGGAGGGTCGATACGCAGTATTTT. This translates into CASSVRPSGRVDTQYF.

The V and J genes are TRBV5-1 and TRBJ2-2; D gene uncertain. The CDR3 sequence is 14 residues long. In germline, CDR1 is SGHRS, CDR2 YFSETQ. Trimming took off 0 bases at V and 4 bases at J, with 7 bases between the two ends. DNA for the CDR3: TGCGCCAGCAGCTTGGACAGAGCCACCGGGGAGCTGTTTTTT. Encoded protein: CASSLDRATGELFF.

This rearrangement joins TRBV24-1 to TRBJ2-5, with 9 bases identical to TRBD2. The V and J ends lost 10 bases and 5 bases, in that order; junction bases with no gene match: 13. This CDR3 spans 15 amino acids. CDR1 KGHDR and CDR2 SFDVKD come from the germline V gene. The CDR3 sequence: CATGRREGPGETQYF. CDR3 DNA sequence: TGTGCCACGGGACGGCGGGAGGGCCCCGGTGAGACCCAGTACTTC.

Only one count was recorded for this clone. The chain couples TRBV19 to TRBJ2-1; 7 bases match TRBD2. Germline CDR1 and CDR2: LNHDA and SQIVND (reference sequence). This CDR3 has 15 residues. The V segment lost 3 bases and the J segment 4 bases; nucleotides outside the gene matches: 6. CDR3 sequence: CASSMPGGVYNEQFF. The CDR3 DNA reads TGTGCCAGTAGTATGCCTGGGGGGGTTTACAATGAGCAGTTCTTC.

DNA for the CDR3: TGTGCCAGCAGCTTTGGGCTAGCGGGAAATACGCAGTATTTT. As protein: CASSFGLAGNTQYF. The rearrangement joins TRBV7-2 to TRBJ2-3; 9 bases match TRBD2. CDR3 length equals 14 residues. The junction had 5 bases not matched to a gene; V was cut back by 3 bases and J by 7 bases. CDR1 is SGHTA and CDR2 is FQGNSA in the germline V gene. Full variable domain (outside the CDR3, taken from reference TRBV7-2 and TRBJ2-3): GAGVSQSPSNKVTEKGKDVELRCDPISGHTALYWYRQSLGQGLEFLIYFQGNSAPDKSGLPSDRFSAERTGGSVSTLTIQRTQQEDSAVYLCASSFGLAGNTQYFGPGTRLTVL.

The CDR3 region has the DNA TGTGCCACCAGCAGAGATAAAATAGCGGGGGCCTACGAGCAGTACTTC. It codes for CATSRDKIAGAYEQYF. The gene calls are TRBV15 and TRBJ2-7; TRBD2 agrees at 9 bases. V lost 0 bases to trimming and J lost 2 bases; unmatched junction nucleotides: 5. Germline CDR1 and CDR2: LNHNV and YYDKDF (reference sequence). The CDR3 is 16 residues long.

This clone was found a few times. The genes are TRBV6-1 and TRBJ1-2, with 8 positions matching TRBD1. J was trimmed by 5 bases and V by 0 bases; bases with no gene match: 5. The CDR3 is 15 residues long. Germline loops: CDR1 MNHNS, CDR2 SASEGT. The CDR3 spells CASSEAFGQGYGYTF. DNA for the CDR3: TGTGCCAGCAGTGAAGCGTTTGGACAGGGATATGGCTACACCTTC.

The rearrangement uses TRBV6-2 or TRBV6-3 and TRBJ1-3, with no clear D. Germline V gives CDR1 MNHEY, CDR2 SVGEGT. This CDR3 comprises 14 residues. V was clipped by 5 bases and J by 2 bases, with 10 bases between them. The CDR3 DNA follows: TGTGCCAGCAGTCCCCGGCAGGCTGGAAACACCATATATTTT. Protein product: CASSPRQAGNTIYF.

The chain has TRBV28 and TRBJ1-5, with TRBD1 matching 7 bases. This CDR3 has 22 residues. J lost 1 base, V lost 6 bases, and 27 bases had no gene match. Germline V gene data show CDR1 as MDHEN and CDR2 as SYDVKM. CDR3 bases: TGTGCCAGCAGCCAAGACAATTTACATGGACAGGCTTTGACGGTGAGCAATCAGCCCCAGCATTTT. Protein sequence: CASSQDNLHGQALTVSNQPQHF.

The genes are TRBV10-2 and TRBJ2-3; D ambiguous. The V end lost 2 bases, the J end lost 3 bases, and 3 bases lay between the germline ends. Germline lookup yields CDR1 WSHSY and CDR2 SAAADI. The CDR3 contains 12 residues. CDR3 sequence (DNA): TGCGCCAGCAGTGAGCGGACAGATACGCAGTATTTT. Protein: CASSERTDTQYF.

The chain joins TRBV27 to TRBJ2-1; D possibly corresponds to TRBD2 (6 bases). The ends were cut back, 0 bases at V and 1 base at J, with 16 bases in the middle. The CDR3 has 18 amino acids. Germline CDR1 and CDR2: MNHEY and SMNVEV (reference sequence). The CDR3 here is CASSLSRPLARSYNEQFF. CDR3 nucleotide sequence: TGTGCCAGCAGTTTATCACGACCACTAGCTAGATCCTACAATGAGCAGTTCTTC.

The V call is TRBV5-5, the J call TRBJ1-2, with D perhaps matching TRBD1 (6 bases). Germline lookup yields CDR1 SGHKS and CDR2 YYEKEE (reference sequence). Trimming took off 4 bases at V and 2 bases at J, with 12 bases between the two ends. The CDR3 loop spans 14 amino acids. The CDR3 DNA follows: TGTGCCAGCAGCAACCAGGGGAGCAACTATGGCTACACCTTC. Protein sequence: CASSNQGSNYGYTF.